One sample yielded the 17 T cell receptor beta chains listed below, sequenced in a study of shared clonotypes between healthy human individuals (dated by TCRdb to about 2020). The library was obtained by the immunoSEQ multiplex PCR assay. The table comes from immuneACCESS by way of TCRdb, which keeps in-frame sequences with V and J called. Part of the clones is missing from these tables; in studies checked, under half for an unresolved V gene and the rest for unknown reasons. The sample yields about 480,000 clones; roughly 85% were counted once. Of the sample, about an eighth is held by the ten largest clones. What was sequenced was PBMCs. The receptors derive from a middle-aged woman in good health. Some clones in this sample may be carry-over from other donors' samples.

This chain joins TRBV5-1 and TRBJ2-5, with 11 bases identical to TRBD2. Looked up from germline, CDR1 is SGHRS and CDR2 is YFSETQ. The CDR3 length is 18 residues. The trim removed 3 bases at V and 5 bases at J, leaving 15 bases unmatched. The CDR3 DNA reads TGCGCCAGCAGCTCAGGGGTTAGCGGGAGGGCCGAACGGGAGACCCAGTACTTC. Amino acids: CASSSGVSGRAERETQYF.

The genes are TRBV5-1 and TRBJ1-2, with 7 positions matching TRBD1. Germline CDR1 and CDR2: SGHRS and YFSETQ. There are 13 residues in the CDR3. Trimming at V came to 3 bases and at J to 2 bases, leaving 1 base not matched to a gene. CDR3 nucleotides: TGCGCCAGCAGCTCGGGACAGAACTATGGCTACACCTTC. It yields the protein CASSSGQNYGYTF.

This sequence joins TRBV5-6 and TRBJ2-7; 9 bases agree with TRBD1. The junction had 9 bases not matched to a gene; V was cut back by 6 bases and J by 2 bases. Germline lookup yields CDR1 SGHDT and CDR2 YYEEEE. The CDR3 is made up of 15 amino acids. The DNA of the CDR3 is TGTGCCAGCACATTATCGGGACAGGGAGCCTACGAGCAGTACTTC. Residues: CASTLSGQGAYEQYF. Looking up the rest from reference TRBV5-6 and TRBJ2-7 gives the full variable domain: DAGVTQSPTHLIKTRGQQVTLRCSPKSGHDTVSWYQQALGQGPQFIFQYYEEEERQRGNFPDRFSGHQFPNYSSELNVNALLLGDSALYLCASTLSGQGAYEQYFGPGTRLTVT.

The chain links TRBV7-9 to TRBJ1-1; D is possibly TRBD1 (5 bases). V was cut by 5 bases and J by 1 base, with 14 bases left in between. This CDR3 spans 15 amino acids. The V gene's germline CDR1 is SEHNR and CDR2 FQNEAQ (reference sequence). The CDR3: CASSHPRGSNTEAFF. The CDR3 bases are TGTGCCAGCAGCCACCCGCGGGGGTCGAACACTGAAGCTTTCTTT.

There are many counts of this clone. This sequence joins TRBV7-2 and TRBJ2-7; TRBD1 matches at 11 bases. The germline gives CDR1 SGHTA, CDR2 FQGNSA. Trimming removed 4 bases from V and 3 bases from J; junction bases left unmatched: 11. The CDR3 runs to 17 residues. The CDR3: CASSSSGRGTGGYEQYF. CDR3 DNA: TGTGCCAGCAGCTCCTCCGGCCGCGGGACAGGGGGCTACGAGCAGTACTTC.

The V call is TRBV27, the J call TRBJ2-7, with D possibly called TRBD1 or TRBD2 (5 bases each). CDR1 and CDR2 from the germline V gene are MNHEY and SMNVEV (reference sequence). The V end lost 5 bases, the J end lost 8 bases, and 13 bases lay between the germline ends. The CDR3 sequence is 12 residues long. The CDR3 loop is CASSRRDGQQYF. The CDR3 DNA is TGTGCCAGCAGTCGAAGGGACGGTCAGCAGTACTTC.

The chain employs TRBV6-5 and TRBJ2-4; no clear D gene. The V end was cut by 2 bases, the J end by 16 bases, with 18 bases between. This CDR3 region has 13 residues. Germline loops: CDR1 MNHEY, CDR2 SVGAGI. In DNA form, the CDR3 reads TGTGCCAGCAGTTACGACCTCCGGACCATGCTTTACTTC. Protein product: CASSYDLRTMLYF.

The V and J genes are TRBV16 and TRBJ1-2; possible D gene TRBD1, 5 bases. Per germline, CDR1 KGHSY and CDR2 FQNENV. The CDR3 runs to 14 residues. The V end was cut by 0 bases, the J end by 7 bases, with 12 bases between. The CDR3 DNA sequence: TGTGCCAGCAGCCAATCCGGGGGTGTCGGTGGCTACACCTTC. Translating it yields CASSQSGGVGGYTF. Looking up the rest from reference TRBV16 and TRBJ1-2 gives the full variable domain: GEEVAQTPKHLVRGEGQKAKLYCAPIKGHSYVFWYQQVLKNEFKFLISFQNENVFDETGMPKERFSAKCLPNSPCSLEIQATKLEDSAVYFCASSQSGGVGGYTFGSGTRLTVV.

The chain is built from TRBV5-4 and TRBJ2-2, with 7 positions matching TRBD1. The CDR3 sequence is 15 residues long. CDR1 SGHNT and CDR2 YYREEE come from the germline V gene (reference sequence). Losses at the gene ends were 4 bases for V and 2 bases for J; bases not matched to a gene: 5. CDR3 DNA sequence: TGTGCCAGCAGCCCCGGGACAGCTAACACCGGGGAGCTGTTTTTT. Protein product: CASSPGTANTGELFF. The full variable domain, with the rest looked up from reference TRBV5-4 and TRBJ2-2, is ETGVTQSPTHLIKTRGQQVTLRCSSQSGHNTVSWYQQALGQGPQFIFQYYREEENGRGNFPPRFSGLQFPNYSSELNVNALELDDSALYLCASSPGTANTGELFFGEGSRLTVL.

Notes on this clone: This CDR3 is also generated by other DNA sequences in the sample. The chain couples TRBV18 to TRBJ2-7; D uncertain. CDR1 is KGHSH and CDR2 is LQKENI in the germline V gene. With 0 bases removed from V and 1 base from J, the gap between germline ends came to 4 bases. This CDR3 has 13 residues. The CDR3 nucleotides are TGTGCCAGCTCACCACCGGCATCCTACGAGCAGTACTTC. Its protein product is CASSPPASYEQYF.

This clone was seen ten or more times. The V call is TRBV10-2, the J call TRBJ2-1, with 8 bases fitting TRBD2. CDR1 and CDR2 (germline): WSHSY, SAAADI. The V and J ends lost 6 bases and 7 bases, in that order; junction bases with no gene match: 8. The CDR3 has 14 amino acids. The CDR3 spells CASRRPSGGNEQFF. The DNA of the CDR3 is TGCGCCAGCAGGAGACCCTCGGGGGGGAATGAGCAGTTCTTC.

Comments on this clone: This sequence is one base from a far larger clone and is likely a read error. Other DNA variants within this sample encode the same CDR3. The chain employs TRBV25-1 and TRBJ1-1; D is unresolved. The germline V gene has CDR1 MGHDK and CDR2 SYGVNS. CDR3 length: 14 residues. DNA of the CDR3: TGTGCCAGCAGTGGGGCAGGACGGAACACTGAAGCCTTCTTT. Its protein product is CASSGAGRNTEAFF.

The chain recombines TRBV6-5 with TRBJ2-5; D gene ambiguous. This CDR3 contains 14 residues. Germline CDR1 MNHEY, CDR2 SVGAGI. Trimming removed 2 bases from V and 5 bases from J, with 12 bases in between. The CDR3 sequence is CASSYQLSAETQYF. As DNA, the CDR3 is TGTGCCAGCAGTTACCAGTTGTCGGCGGAGACCCAGTACTTC.

This clone was seen only a few times. V is TRBV6-4 and J is TRBJ2-6; the D call may be TRBD1 or TRBD2 (5 bases each). CDR1 and CDR2 from the germline V gene are MRHNA and SNTAGT. Trimming stripped 0 bases from V and 2 bases from J, with 5 bases between. This CDR3 comprises 15 residues. As DNA, the CDR3 is TGTGCCAGCAGTGACTCGGGGGCTGGGGCCAACGTCCTGACTTTC. Residues: CASSDSGAGANVLTF.

The chain has TRBV6-1 and TRBJ1-5; D unresolved. The CDR3 totals 17 residues. From germline, CDR1 is MNHNS and CDR2 SASEGT. V lost 2 bases and J lost 5, with 19 bases in between. The CDR3 reads CASSEWGTGIDDQPQHF. Written as DNA, the CDR3 is TGTGCCAGCAGTGAATGGGGAACGGGAATTGATGATCAGCCCCAGCATTTT.

The chain combines TRBV5-7 with TRBJ2-4, with 7 bases fitting TRBD1. Being an ORF, TRBV5-7 has a function that is uncertain. CDR3 length: 16 residues. The ends lost 2 bases at V and 6 bases at J; junction bases unmatched: 11. CDR3 sequence (DNA): TGTGCCAGCAGCTTAGATACCGGGACAGCAGGAAACATTCAGTACTTC. Protein: CASSLDTGTAGNIQYF.

V is TRBV19 and J is TRBJ2-1; 11 nucleotides match TRBD2. The V segment lost 7 bases and the J segment 6 bases; nucleotides outside the gene matches: 8. CDR3 length: 15 residues. Germline CDR1 LNHDA, CDR2 SQIVND (reference sequence). CDR3 sequence reads: CASTSGTSGLNEQFF. The CDR3 DNA reads as TGTGCCAGTACCTCCGGGACTAGCGGCCTCAATGAGCAGTTCTTC.